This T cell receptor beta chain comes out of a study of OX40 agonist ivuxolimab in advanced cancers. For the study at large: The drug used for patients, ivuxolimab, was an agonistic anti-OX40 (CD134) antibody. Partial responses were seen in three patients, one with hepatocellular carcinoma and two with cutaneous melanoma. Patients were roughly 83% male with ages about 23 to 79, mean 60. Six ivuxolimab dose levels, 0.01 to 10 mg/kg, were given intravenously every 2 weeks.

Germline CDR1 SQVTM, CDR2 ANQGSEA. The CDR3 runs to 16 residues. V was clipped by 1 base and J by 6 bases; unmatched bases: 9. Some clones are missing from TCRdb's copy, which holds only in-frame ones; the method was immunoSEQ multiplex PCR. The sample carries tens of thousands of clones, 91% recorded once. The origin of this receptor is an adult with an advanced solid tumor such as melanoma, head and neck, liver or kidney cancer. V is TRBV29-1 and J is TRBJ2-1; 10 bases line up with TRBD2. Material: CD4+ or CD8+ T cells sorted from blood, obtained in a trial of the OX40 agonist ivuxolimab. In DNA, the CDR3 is TGCAGCGTTGAAGGTCACGAGCGGGAGGGGGGCAATGAGCAGTTCTTC. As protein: CSVEGHEREGGNEQFF.